The next 2 T cell receptor beta chains were all read from a single sample in a study of cytomegalovirus exposure and HLA in healthy donors. Primers: 60 Vbeta forward and 13 Jbeta reverse. The assay was immunoSEQ multiplex PCR, and TCRdb's table has in-frame clones only and misses some. The sample consists of 76,000 or so clones, over 65% of them appearing once. Sequencing used PBMCs. The source of these receptors is a woman between 40 and 55 years old in good health and CMV-seropositive.

The V gene is TRBV7-3, the J gene TRBJ2-7; TRBD1 might be the D (5 bases). Germline lookup yields CDR1 SGHTA and CDR2 FQGTGA. The V end lost 1 base, the J end lost 7 bases, and 11 bases lay between the germline ends. This CDR3 region has 13 residues. Here the CDR3 DNA reads TGTGCCAGCAGCTTAAATCAGGGAATGGAGCAGTACTTC. Its protein product is CASSLNQGMEQYF.

The CDR3 spells CASSLAGVRGNEQFF. DNA for the CDR3: TGTGCCAGCAGTTTAGCGGGGGTGAGGGGGAATGAGCAGTTCTTC. The V call is TRBV6-4, the J call TRBJ2-1; 9 bases match TRBD2. V lost 5 bases and J lost 7; bases outside the gene matches: 9. This CDR3 is 15 amino acids long. Looked up from germline, CDR1 is MRHNA and CDR2 is SNTAGT.